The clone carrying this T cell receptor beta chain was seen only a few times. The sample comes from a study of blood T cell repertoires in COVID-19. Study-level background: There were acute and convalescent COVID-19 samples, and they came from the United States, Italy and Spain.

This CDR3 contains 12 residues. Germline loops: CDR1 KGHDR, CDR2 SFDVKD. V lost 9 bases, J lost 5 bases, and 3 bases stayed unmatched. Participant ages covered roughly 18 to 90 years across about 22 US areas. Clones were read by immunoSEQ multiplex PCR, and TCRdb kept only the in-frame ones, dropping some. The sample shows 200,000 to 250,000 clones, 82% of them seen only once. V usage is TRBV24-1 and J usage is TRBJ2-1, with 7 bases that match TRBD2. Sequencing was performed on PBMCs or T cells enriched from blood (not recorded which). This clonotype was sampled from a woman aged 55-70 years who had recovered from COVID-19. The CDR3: CATGGDDNEQFF. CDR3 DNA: TGTGCCACCGGGGGGGACGACAATGAGCAGTTCTTC.